This T cell receptor beta chain was retrieved from a study of T cells in Graves' hyperthyroidism and ophthalmopathy. The diagnostic basis comprised clinical symptoms, serum thyroxine and TRAb, thyroid ultrasound and orbital computed tomography. A few counts support this clonotype. Unmatched junction bases numbered 13, after V lost 4 bases and J lost 7 bases. This CDR3 has 15 residues. There were TCR beta CDR3 regions amplified from RNA transcripts. Initially, a first-round RT-PCR of the TCR CDR3 employed the HTBI primer set. TCRdb processed the multiplex PCR reads anew with MiXCR; each CDR3 protein has one entry. The sample has about 540,000 distinct CDR3 sequences; approximately 44% are singletons.

Source material: peripheral blood or thyroid tissue (not recorded which). The TCR sequence derives from a woman aged 18-30 years with Graves' hyperthyroidism. V usage is TRBV12-3 or TRBV12-4 and J usage is TRBJ2-7; 7 bases line up with TRBD2. CDR3 nucleotides: TGTGCCAGCAGTTCACCCGACCCACAAGCGGGAGAGCAGTACTTC. As protein: CASSSPDPQAGEQYF.